The 12 T cell receptor beta chains below all came from one sample that was sequenced in a study of T cell repertoires in cytomegalovirus infection. TCRdb recomputed calls from the reads with MiXCR, one row per CDR3 protein. The sample lists approximately 730,000 distinct CDR3 sequences; 29% were seen once. Their antigen targets remain unknown. The specimen was cultured CD8+ T cells from PBMCs, collected from culture after CMV antigen stimulation. The receptors stem from a human donor in good health (CMV status not recorded). Some clones in this sample may be carry-over from other donors' samples.

The chain carries TRBV7-3 and TRBJ2-3; 9 nucleotides agree with TRBD1. This CDR3 is 16 amino acids long. The germline V gene has CDR1 SGHTA and CDR2 FQGTGA. J gave up 5 bases and V 3 bases, and 9 bases lay outside the gene matches. CDR3 in amino acids: CASSFMEQGAGDTQYF. The CDR3 DNA is TGTGCCAGCAGCTTTATGGAACAGGGGGCAGGAGATACGCAGTATTTT. The entire variable domain, with the rest obtained from reference TRBV7-3 and TRBJ2-3, is as follows: GAGVSQTPSNKVTEKGKYVELRCDPISGHTALYWYRQSLGQGPEFLIYFQGTGAADDSGLPNDRFFAVRPEGSVSTLKIQRTERGDSAVYLCASSFMEQGAGDTQYFGPGTRLTVL.

This clonotype has only a few counts. This chain links TRBV6-2 or TRBV6-3 with TRBJ2-1; 11 nucleotides line up with TRBD1. Trimming cost V 5 bases and J 9 bases; bases outside gene matches: 6. Germline V gene data show CDR1 as MNHEY and CDR2 as SVGEGT. This CDR3 comprises 14 residues. CDR3 loop: CASSGTGGSVEQFF. The CDR3 DNA sequence: TGTGCCAGCAGTGGGACAGGGGGTTCGGTTGAGCAGTTCTTC.

In its sample, this clonotype was seen many times. DNA of the CDR3: TGTGCCAGCAGCTTGGCACTAGCGGGCCAACTGAGCACAGATACGCAGTATTTT. This codes for CASSLALAGQLSTDTQYF. This rearrangement joins TRBV7-2 to TRBJ2-3, with TRBD2 matching over 9 bases. V dropped 3 bases and J dropped 0; count of bases not matched to a gene: 10. There are 18 residues in the CDR3. Germline-derived CDR1 and CDR2 are SGHTA and FQGNSA.

The chain is built from TRBV19 and TRBJ1-2; unclear D gene. This CDR3 is 15 amino acids long. Between the trimmed V and J ends, which lost 9 bases and 6 bases, there was a span of 23 bases. Per the germline V gene, CDR1 is LNHDA and CDR2 is SQIVND (reference sequence). CDR3: CASSLMSAWLNGYTF. The CDR3, as DNA: TGTGCCAGCAGTCTGATGTCGGCTTGGCTAAATGGCTACACCTTC.

The sample holds many counts of this clonotype. The chain has TRBV12-3 or TRBV12-4 and TRBJ1-2, with D possibly TRBD1 on 5 matching bases. V was trimmed by 7 bases and J by 4 bases, leaving 16 bases between them. This CDR3 region has 14 residues. The CDR3 is CASTHRQRLYGYTF. CDR3 DNA: TGTGCCAGCACTCATAGACAGAGACTCTATGGCTACACCTTC.

V and J are TRBV20-1 and TRBJ2-1, with D uncertain. The CDR3 sequence is 14 residues long. Germline V gives CDR1 DFQATT, CDR2 SNEGSKA (reference sequence). The CDR3: CSVHTASSYNEQFF. The CDR3 DNA reads TGCAGCGTACATACCGCTAGCTCCTACAATGAGCAGTTCTTC.

This clonotype was found many times. The CDR3 region has the DNA TGTGCCAGCAGCCCCCCGGCGGGGGGGCCTCGGACCGGGGAGCTGTTTTTT. Translation: CASSPPAGGPRTGELFF. This sequence joins TRBV7-8 and TRBJ2-2; TRBD2 matches 9 bases. Per germline, CDR1 SGHVS and CDR2 FQNEAQ. The CDR3 runs to 17 residues. V lost 5 bases, J lost 5 bases, and 12 bases stayed unmatched.

This sequence joins TRBV15 and TRBJ2-2, with D possibly TRBD1 on 6 matching bases. The V end lost 6 bases, the J end lost 1 base, and 12 bases lay between the germline ends. The CDR3 contains 15 residues. From germline, CDR1 is LNHNV and CDR2 YYDKDF (reference sequence). CDR3 DNA: TGTGCCACCAGGAAGGACAGTTGGAACACCGGGGAGCTGTTTTTT. The encoded protein is CATRKDSWNTGELFF. Full variable domain (rest looked up from reference TRBV15 and TRBJ2-2): DAMVIQNPRYQVTQFGKPVTLSCSQTLNHNVMYWYQQKSSQAPKLLFHYYDKDFNNEADTPDNFQSRRPNTSFCFLDIRSPGLGDTAMYLCATRKDSWNTGELFFGEGSRLTVL.

This clonotype was picked up many times. This rearrangement joins TRBV7-2 to TRBJ1-2; 10 nucleotides match TRBD1. This CDR3 contains 15 residues. Per germline, CDR1 SGHTA and CDR2 FQGNSA. V gave up 2 bases and J gave up 8 bases; unmatched junction bases: 8. CDR3 bases: TGTGCCAGCAGCTTATCGGGACAGGGGATTCTCGGCTACACCTTC. Translating gives CASSLSGQGILGYTF. The whole variable domain, remainder taken from reference TRBV7-2 and TRBJ1-2, is GAGVSQSPSNKVTEKGKDVELRCDPISGHTALYWYRQSLGQGLEFLIYFQGNSAPDKSGLPSDRFSAERTGGSVSTLTIQRTQQEDSAVYLCASSLSGQGILGYTFGSGTRLTVV.

V gene TRBV6-5 combines with J gene TRBJ2-5; maybe TRBD1 (5 bases). Germline CDR1 and CDR2: MNHEY and SVGAGI. The CDR3 length is 15 residues. Trimming stripped 1 base from V and 4 bases from J, with 13 bases between. CDR3 sequence: CASSYFDGRAETQYF. The DNA of the CDR3 is TGTGCCAGCAGTTACTTCGATGGCAGGGCAGAGACCCAGTACTTC.

This clonotype turned up a few times. The V gene is TRBV7-9, the J gene TRBJ1-3; D uncertain. Germline assignment: CDR1 SEHNR and CDR2 FQNEAQ (reference sequence). The V end lost 6 bases, the J end lost 1 base, and 10 bases lay between the germline ends. This CDR3 is built from 14 residues. CDR3 protein: CASRPYGSGNTIYF. The CDR3 nucleotides read TGTGCCAGCAGGCCCTACGGGTCTGGAAACACCATATATTTT.

The chain uses TRBV5-1 and TRBJ1-1, with TRBD1 matching 9 bases. Germline V CDR1 and CDR2: SGHRS, YFSETQ. Trimming at V came to 4 bases and at J to 1 base, leaving 11 bases not matched to a gene. The CDR3 covers 17 residues. The CDR3 bases are TGCGCCAGCAGCCCCGTCCCGGGACAGGGAAGGAACACTGAAGCTTTCTTT. It specifies CASSPVPGQGRNTEAFF.